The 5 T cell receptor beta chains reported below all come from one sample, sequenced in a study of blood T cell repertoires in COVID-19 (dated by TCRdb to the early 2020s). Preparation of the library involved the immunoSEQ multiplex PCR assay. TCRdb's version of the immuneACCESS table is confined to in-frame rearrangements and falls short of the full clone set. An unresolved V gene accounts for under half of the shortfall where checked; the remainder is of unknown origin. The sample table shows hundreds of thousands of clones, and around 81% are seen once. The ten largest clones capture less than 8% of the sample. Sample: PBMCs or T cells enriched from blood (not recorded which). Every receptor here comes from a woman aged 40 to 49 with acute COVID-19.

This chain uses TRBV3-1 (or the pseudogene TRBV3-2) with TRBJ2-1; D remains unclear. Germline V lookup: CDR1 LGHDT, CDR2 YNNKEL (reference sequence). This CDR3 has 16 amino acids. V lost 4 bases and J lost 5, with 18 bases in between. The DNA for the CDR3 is TGTGCCAGCAGCCTAAGAACGGCGGCACGGGACAATGAGCAGTTCTTC. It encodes CASSLRTAARDNEQFF.

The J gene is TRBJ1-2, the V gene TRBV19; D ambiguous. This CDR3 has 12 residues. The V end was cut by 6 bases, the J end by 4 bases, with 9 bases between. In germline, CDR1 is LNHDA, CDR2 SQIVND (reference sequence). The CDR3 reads CASSTRVYGYTF. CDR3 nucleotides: TGTGCCAGTAGCACGAGGGTCTATGGCTACACCTTC.

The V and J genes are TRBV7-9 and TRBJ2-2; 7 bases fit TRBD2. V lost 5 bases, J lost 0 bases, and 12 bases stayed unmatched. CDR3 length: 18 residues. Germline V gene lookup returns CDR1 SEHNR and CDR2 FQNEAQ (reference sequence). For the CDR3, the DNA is TGTGCCAGCAGCCTAGGGGCTCGGGGACTACCGAACACCGGGGAGCTGTTTTTT. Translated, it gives CASSLGARGLPNTGELFF.

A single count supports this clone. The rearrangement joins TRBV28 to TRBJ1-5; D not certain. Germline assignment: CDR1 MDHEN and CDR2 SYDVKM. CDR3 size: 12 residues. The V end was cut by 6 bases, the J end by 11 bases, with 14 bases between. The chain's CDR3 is CASSRQRESQHF. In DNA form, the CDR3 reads TGTGCCAGCAGCCGCCAGCGTGAGTCCCAGCATTTT. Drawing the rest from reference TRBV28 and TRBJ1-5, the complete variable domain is DVKVTQSSRYLVKRTGEKVFLECVQDMDHENMFWYRQDPGLGLRLIYFSYDVKMKEKGDIPEGYSVSREKKERFSLILESASTNQTSMYLCASSRQRESQHFGDGTRLSIL.

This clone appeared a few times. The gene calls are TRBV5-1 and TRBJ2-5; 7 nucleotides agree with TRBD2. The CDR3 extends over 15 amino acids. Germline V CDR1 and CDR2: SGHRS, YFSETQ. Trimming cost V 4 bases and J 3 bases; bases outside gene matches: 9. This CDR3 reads CASSAQMGTKETQYF. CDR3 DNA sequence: TGCGCCAGCAGCGCGCAAATGGGGACTAAAGAGACCCAGTACTTC.